The TCR beta chain under discussion was sequenced for a study of T cell responses to AZD1222 COVID-19 vaccine. Study findings and constraints: Reportedly, close to half of spike-specific TCRs are directed against unmutated variant regions. None of the repertoires were sampled until the peak T cell response had passed. Clonal diversity was possibly underestimated, and the donors were mostly white British, with more females. Spike-specific TCR breadth and depth both grew after two AZD1222 doses.

The length of the CDR3 is 15 residues. The V and J ends lost 5 bases and 2 bases, in that order; junction bases with no gene match: 8. Germline V CDR1 and CDR2: SGDLS, YYNGEE. This table comes from immunoSEQ multiplex PCR, and its TCRdb copy is limited to in-frame clones, with some not included. The profile shows about 140,000 clones, about 91% of them singletons. As regards this clone: The antigen is not known.

The rearrangement uses TRBV9 and TRBJ2-3; 7 bases agree with TRBD1. The sequence came from an adult in good health. Sample: peripheral blood, taken on day 0 of AZD1222 vaccination. CDR3 coding DNA: TGTGCCAGCAGTCCATGGGACAGTTACACAGATACGCAGTATTTT. Its translation: CASSPWDSYTDTQYF.